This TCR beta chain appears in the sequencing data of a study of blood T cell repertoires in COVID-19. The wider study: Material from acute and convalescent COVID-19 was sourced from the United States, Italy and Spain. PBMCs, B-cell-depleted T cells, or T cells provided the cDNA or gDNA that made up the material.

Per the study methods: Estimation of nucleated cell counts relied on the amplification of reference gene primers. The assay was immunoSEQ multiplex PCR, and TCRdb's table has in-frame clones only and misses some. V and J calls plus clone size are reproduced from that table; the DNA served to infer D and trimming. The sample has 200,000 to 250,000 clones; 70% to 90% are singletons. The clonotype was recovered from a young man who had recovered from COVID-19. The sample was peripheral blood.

CDR3 DNA sequence: TGTGCCAGCAGTTTCCGACACCGCTCCTACGAGCAGTACTTC. Translation: CASSFRHRSYEQYF. The rearrangement links TRBV6-5 to TRBJ2-7; D remains ambiguous. This CDR3 has 14 residues. Trimming stripped 4 bases from V and 0 bases from J, with 10 bases between. From germline, CDR1 is MNHEY and CDR2 SVGAGI.